The next 30 T cell receptor beta chains were all read from a single sample in a study of cytomegalovirus exposure and HLA in healthy donors. Researchers ran the PCR with 60 Vbeta and 13 Jbeta primers. TCRdb's table, derived via immunoSEQ multiplex PCR, lists solely in-frame clones and lacks some. The data show approximately 100,000 clones, with approximately 70% seen just once and less than 5% held by the top ten. Specimen: PBMCs. The receptors here all came from a young woman in good health and CMV-seropositive.

J is TRBJ2-7 and V is TRBV25-1, with a tentative D call TRBD2 (5 bases). The germline gives CDR1 MGHDK, CDR2 SYGVNS. The CDR3 spans 12 residues. Trimming removed 11 bases at V and 1 base at J, with 12 bases between. CDR3 loop: CAPGVGSYEQYF. The CDR3 coding sequence is TGTGCCCCCGGGGTAGGGTCCTACGAGCAGTACTTC.

This clone was seen a handful of times. This chain connects TRBV7-2 to TRBJ2-7, with 14 nucleotides matching TRBD2. The CDR3 is 16 residues long. Germline CDR1 reads SGHTA; CDR2 reads FQGNSA. J gave up 1 base and V 5 bases, and 4 bases lay outside the gene matches. This CDR3 is CASSLRTSGRSYEQYF. DNA for the CDR3: TGTGCCAGCAGCCTACGGACTAGCGGGAGGTCCTACGAGCAGTACTTC.

This clone was observed a few times. CDR3 region: CASSLTAGGPHEQYF. CDR3 sequence (DNA): TGTGCCAGCAGCTTAACCGCGGGAGGGCCCCACGAGCAGTACTTC. This chain joins TRBV7-2 and TRBJ2-7; 9 bases are a match to TRBD2. Germline assignment: CDR1 SGHTA and CDR2 FQGNSA. The V segment lost 2 bases and the J segment 5 bases; nucleotides outside the gene matches: 7. The CDR3 is made up of 15 amino acids.

The gene calls are TRBV19 and TRBJ2-7; D is undetermined. Trimming pared 3 bases from V and 4 bases from J, leaving 16 bases between. This CDR3 contains 15 residues. CDR1 and CDR2 from the germline V gene are LNHDA and SQIVND (reference sequence). In DNA form, the CDR3 reads TGTGCCAGTAGTATTCCAGGCTACTCACTTTACGAGCAGTACTTC. It yields the protein CASSIPGYSLYEQYF.

This rearrangement joins TRBV6-4 to TRBJ2-2, with a tentative D call TRBD1 (5 bases). The CDR3 runs to 15 residues. CDR1 and CDR2 from the germline V gene are MRHNA and SNTAGT. V dropped 2 bases and J dropped 3 bases, with 10 bases sitting between them. CDR3 nucleotide sequence: TGTGCCAGCAGTGACGGGCAGGGTCACACCGGGGAGCTGTTTTTT. As protein: CASSDGQGHTGELFF.

V is TRBV15 and J is TRBJ1-1, with D hard to call. V was clipped by 3 bases and J by 1 base, with 12 bases between them. The germline V gene encodes CDR1 LNHNV and CDR2 YYDKDF (reference sequence). The CDR3 extends over 15 amino acids. The CDR3 region has the DNA TGTGCCACCAGCAGGGGCTCTGGGAGGAACACTGAAGCTTTCTTT. It specifies CATSRGSGRNTEAFF.

This clone has only one observation. This chain joins TRBV29-1 and TRBJ2-7; 12 nucleotides align to TRBD2. V lost 3 bases and J lost 0; bases outside the gene matches: 3. Germline loops: CDR1 SQVTM, CDR2 ANQGSEA. The CDR3 has 15 amino acids. The CDR3 loop is CSVERTSGVSYEQYF. The CDR3 DNA sequence: TGCAGCGTTGAGAGGACTAGCGGGGTCTCCTACGAGCAGTACTTC.

The chain has TRBV7-9 and TRBJ2-5; TRBD2 aligns across 11 bases. V dropped 4 bases and J dropped 7; count of bases not matched to a gene: 5. Per germline, CDR1 SEHNR and CDR2 FQNEAQ (reference sequence). The CDR3 is 14 residues long. The CDR3 region has the DNA TGTGCCAGCAGCTCCGGGACTAGCGGCTGGACCCAGTACTTC. Translating it yields CASSSGTSGWTQYF.

The chain joins TRBV23-1 to TRBJ2-2, with D possibly TRBD2 on 6 matching bases. TRBV23-1 qualifies as an ORF whose function is uncertain. Trimming left V 5 bases short and J 3 bases short, with 16 bases between. The CDR3 loop spans 16 amino acids. The chain's CDR3 is CASSGTAGGDTGELFF. DNA for the CDR3: TGCGCCAGCAGTGGGACTGCCGGAGGTGACACCGGGGAGCTGTTTTTT.

J is TRBJ2-6 and V is TRBV29-1; D uncertain. Trimming stripped 4 bases from V and 0 bases from J, with 19 bases between. The CDR3 sequence is 18 residues long. CDR1 SQVTM and CDR2 ANQGSEA come from the germline V gene. The DNA of the CDR3 is TGCAGCGTTGTTTTTTTGGCTGCCCGTATCTCTGGGGCCAACGTCCTGACTTTC. This encodes CSVVFLAARISGANVLTF.

The chain has TRBV5-4 and TRBJ1-2; TRBD1 matches at 8 bases. V dropped 3 bases and J dropped 7; count of bases not matched to a gene: 5. Germline assignment: CDR1 SGHNT and CDR2 YYREEE (reference sequence). The CDR3 length is 13 residues. CDR3 nucleotides: TGTGCCAGCAGCTCCGACAGGGGAAGTGGCTACACCTTC. As protein: CASSSDRGSGYTF.

The CDR3 protein is CASSLQEGKLFF. In DNA, the CDR3 is TGTGCCAGCAGTTTACAGGAGGGAAAACTGTTTTTT. The rearrangement uses TRBV27 and TRBJ1-4; D is uncertain. The CDR3 is made up of 12 amino acids. Looked up from germline, CDR1 is MNHEY and CDR2 is SMNVEV (reference sequence). V was shortened by 2 bases and J by 10 bases, with 8 bases between the two germline ends.

V usage is TRBV28 and J usage is TRBJ2-1; weak D call: TRBD2 (6 bases). The CDR3 sequence is 14 residues long. V was trimmed by 8 bases and J by 7 bases, leaving 18 bases between them. Germline-derived CDR1 and CDR2 are MDHEN and SYDVKM. The chain's CDR3 is CASYLGGVENEQFF. The CDR3 DNA reads TGTGCCAGCTATCTCGGGGGAGTGGAAAATGAGCAGTTCTTC.

J is TRBJ1-4 and V is TRBV30; unclear D gene. Trimming stripped 6 bases from V and 8 bases from J, with 16 bases between. The germline CDR1 and CDR2 sequences are GTSNPN and SVGIG (reference sequence). The CDR3 has 13 amino acids. The CDR3: CACDNPSNEKLFF. In nucleotides, the CDR3 is TGTGCCTGCGACAACCCTTCCAACGAAAAACTGTTTTTT.

This rearrangement joins TRBV27 to TRBJ2-7, with 9 bases matching TRBD2. This CDR3 is 17 amino acids long. Per the germline V gene, CDR1 is MNHEY and CDR2 is SMNVEV (reference sequence). J was trimmed by 4 bases and V by 5 bases; bases with no gene match: 15. The CDR3 coding sequence is TGTGCCAGCAGTATCAGGAGCCCGGCGGGAGGGCCATACGAGCAGTACTTC. The encoded protein is CASSIRSPAGGPYEQYF.

This clone was counted once. The V gene is TRBV7-2, the J gene TRBJ2-7, with 11 bases lining up with TRBD1. V was clipped by 0 bases and J by 3 bases; unmatched bases: 7. CDR1 SGHTA and CDR2 FQGNSA come from the germline V gene. The length of the CDR3 is 17 residues. CDR3 coding DNA: TGTGCCAGCAGCTTAGCTGGGACAGGGGGTATCGTCTACGAGCAGTACTTC. Its translation is CASSLAGTGGIVYEQYF.

V is TRBV10-3 and J is TRBJ2-7, with 10 bases lining up with TRBD2. The CDR3 is 15 amino acids. Germline CDR1 ENHRY, CDR2 SYGVKD. Trimming cost V 5 bases and J 2 bases; bases outside gene matches: 6. The CDR3 loop is CAISSGTSVTYEQYF. The CDR3 DNA is TGTGCCATCAGTTCCGGGACTAGCGTTACCTACGAGCAGTACTTC.

The rearrangement links TRBV7-9 to TRBJ2-7; perhaps TRBD2 as D (6 bases). This CDR3 is 14 amino acids long. CDR1 and CDR2 (germline): SEHNR, FQNEAQ (reference sequence). Trimming removed 3 bases from V and 3 bases from J, with 12 bases in between. The CDR3 region has the DNA TGTGCCAGCAGCTTTTCGGAGGGTCTCTACGAGCAGTACTTC. Protein: CASSFSEGLYEQYF.

The CDR3 DNA reads as TGTGCCAGCGGAACCGGGACAGCGACTAACTATGGCTACACCTTC. Translating it yields CASGTGTATNYGYTF. This sequence joins TRBV28 and TRBJ1-2; the match to TRBD1 covers 7 bases. The CDR3 contains 15 residues. CDR1 is MDHEN and CDR2 is SYDVKM in the germline V gene. The J segment lost 0 bases and the V segment lost 8 bases, leaving 9 bases of the junction unmatched.

The J gene is TRBJ2-2, the V gene TRBV5-1, with TRBD2 identical over 13 bases. Germline V gives CDR1 SGHRS, CDR2 YFSETQ. V lost 1 base and J lost 7; bases outside the gene matches: 10. The CDR3 has 18 residues. CDR3 sequence: CASSLTTRTSGRGGELFF. The CDR3 DNA reads as TGCGCCAGCAGCTTGACGACTCGGACTAGCGGGAGAGGCGGGGAGCTGTTTTTT.

The chain has TRBV27 and TRBJ2-1; 9 nucleotides line up with TRBD2. Germline lookup yields CDR1 MNHEY and CDR2 SMNVEV (reference sequence). The CDR3 spans 15 residues. J lost 4 bases, V lost 7 bases, and 8 bases had no gene match. The CDR3 DNA reads TGTGCCAGCACCGACGGCCTAGCGGGGTACAATGAGCAGTTCTTC. Its translation: CASTDGLAGYNEQFF.

The chain is built from TRBV27 and TRBJ1-5; 7 nucleotides align to TRBD1. V was pared by 6 bases and J by 2 bases, with 4 bases of the junction left unmatched. The CDR3 has 14 residues. Germline loops: CDR1 MNHEY, CDR2 SMNVEV (reference sequence). This chain's CDR3 is CASSPGTGNQPQHF. The CDR3 DNA reads TGTGCCAGCAGCCCGGGGACAGGCAATCAGCCCCAGCATTTT.

The chain has TRBV9 and TRBJ2-6; no definite D call. Looked up from germline, CDR1 is SGDLS and CDR2 is YYNGEE. The CDR3 is 16 residues long. The V end lost 0 bases, the J end lost 4 bases, and 11 bases lay between the germline ends. The chain's CDR3 is CASSVAPGSGANVLTF. The CDR3 DNA follows: TGTGCCAGCAGCGTAGCTCCCGGGTCCGGGGCCAACGTCCTGACTTTC.

The chain links TRBV10-3 to TRBJ2-5; 7 bases fit TRBD1. The germline V gene has CDR1 ENHRY and CDR2 SYGVKD. V lost 6 bases and J lost 4; bases outside the gene matches: 2. The CDR3 has 12 amino acids. CDR3 sequence (DNA): TGTGCCATCAGCCCAGGGGGAGAGACCCAGTACTTC. Translating it yields CAISPGGETQYF.

This clone showed up just a few times. Because the CDR3's place on the DNA is in doubt, the DNA is left out and the CDR3 is given as listed by TCRdb. CDR3 region: CASSTSGLAYNEQFF. The chain recombines TRBV6-6 with TRBJ2-1; the table calls TRBD2, which could not be checked here. Termini included, the CDR3 measures 15 amino acids. The germline V gene has CDR1 MNHNY and CDR2 SVGAGI (reference sequence).

J is TRBJ2-7 and V is TRBV28; 7 positions agree with TRBD1. With 6 bases clipped from V and 5 bases from J, the junction kept 13 bases outside the gene matches. Per germline, CDR1 MDHEN and CDR2 SYDVKM. The CDR3 has 15 amino acids. The DNA of the CDR3 is TGTGCCAGCAGCCCAACTTCGACAGGGTGGGACGAGCAGTACTTC. Its protein product is CASSPTSTGWDEQYF.

The chain joins TRBV7-2 to TRBJ2-3; 14 bases are a match to TRBD2. CDR1 is SGHTA and CDR2 is FQGNSA in the germline V gene. The CDR3 is 16 residues long. The trim removed 4 bases at V and 2 bases at J, leaving 2 bases unmatched. In DNA, the CDR3 is TGTGCCAGCAGCTCGGGACTAGCGGGAGCCACAGATACGCAGTATTTT. Encoded protein: CASSSGLAGATDTQYF. The full variable domain, its missing parts supplied by reference TRBV7-2 and TRBJ2-3, is GAGVSQSPSNKVTEKGKDVELRCDPISGHTALYWYRQSLGQGLEFLIYFQGNSAPDKSGLPSDRFSAERTGGSVSTLTIQRTQQEDSAVYLCASSSGLAGATDTQYFGPGTRLTVL.

The rearrangement joins TRBV12-5 to TRBJ2-2; D remains ambiguous. This CDR3 has 13 residues. Trimming cost V 1 base and J 7 bases, with 7 bases left between them. Germline CDR1 is LGHNT and CDR2 is FRNRAP. CDR3 sequence (DNA): TGTGCTAGTGGTTTGGGCGCAAACGGGGAGCTGTTTTTT. This encodes CASGLGANGELFF.

CDR3 residues: CASSQSFPAAYGYTF. In DNA form, the CDR3 reads TGCGCCAGCAGTCAATCTTTCCCTGCGGCGTATGGCTACACCTTC. This sequence joins TRBV23-1 and TRBJ1-2; no firm D call. TRBV23-1 belongs to the ORF category, with a function that is uncertain. The V gene lost 0 bases and the J gene lost 5 bases, with 13 bases spanning the gap. CDR3 length: 15 amino acids.

The chain joins TRBV7-9 to TRBJ1-2, with D possibly matching TRBD1 (5 bases). The length of the CDR3 is 13 residues. CDR1 is SEHNR, CDR2 FQNEAQ, per germline (reference sequence). V was shortened by 6 bases and J by 5 bases, with 13 bases between the two germline ends. CDR3 bases: TGTGCCAGCAGAATTGACAGCATGTATGGCTACACCTTC. Residues: CASRIDSMYGYTF.